One sample yielded the 11 T cell receptor beta chains listed below, sequenced in a study of cytomegalovirus exposure and HLA in healthy donors. Vbeta (60) and Jbeta (13) primers were used in the PCR. Repertoires were generated with immunoSEQ multiplex PCR, while TCRdb's copy carries only in-frame clones and drops some. The data hold about 150,000 clones, with around 79% observed a single time. Sequencing was carried out using PBMCs. The source of these receptors is a man younger than 40 in good health and CMV-seropositive.

This clone was seen once. The chain employs TRBV4-1 and TRBJ2-1; TRBD2 aligns across 10 bases. The germline CDR1 and CDR2 sequences are MGHRA and YSYEKL. Trimming took 2 bases from V and 8 from J; bases not matched to a gene: 9. The CDR3 totals 16 residues. The CDR3: CASSQLKRGGRDEQFF. CDR3 nucleotides: TGCGCCAGCAGCCAACTCAAGCGGGGGGGCCGCGATGAGCAGTTCTTC.

The chain couples TRBV5-4 to TRBJ1-3; possibly TRBD1 for D (6 bases). In germline, CDR1 is SGHNT, CDR2 YYREEE (reference sequence). This CDR3 is 18 amino acids long. V lost 5 bases and J lost 0, with 21 bases in between. CDR3 amino acids: CASSVGTGPSFSGNTIYF. Here the CDR3 DNA reads TGTGCCAGCAGTGTGGGCACAGGGCCTTCCTTCTCTGGAAACACCATATATTTT. Based on the CDR3 plus reference TRBV5-4 and TRBJ1-3, the full variable domain is ETGVTQSPTHLIKTRGQQVTLRCSSQSGHNTVSWYQQALGQGPQFIFQYYREEENGRGNFPPRFSGLQFPNYSSELNVNALELDDSALYLCASSVGTGPSFSGNTIYFGEGSWLTVV.

This clone has just one count. The chain links TRBV15 to TRBJ1-1, with a possible D match to TRBD1 (6 bases). CDR1 is LNHNV and CDR2 is YYDKDF in the germline V gene (reference sequence). The V gene lost 2 bases and the J gene lost 6 bases, with 13 bases spanning the gap. The CDR3 spans 14 residues. The chain's CDR3 is CATSRYRAISEAFF. The CDR3, as DNA: TGTGCCACCAGCAGATACAGGGCGATCTCTGAAGCTTTCTTT. Full variable domain (outside the CDR3, taken from reference TRBV15 and TRBJ1-1): DAMVIQNPRYQVTQFGKPVTLSCSQTLNHNVMYWYQQKSSQAPKLLFHYYDKDFNNEADTPDNFQSRRPNTSFCFLDIRSPGLGDTAMYLCATSRYRAISEAFFGQGTRLTVV.

The chain has TRBV19 and TRBJ2-3; 10 positions match TRBD1. The CDR3 runs 14 residues. In germline, CDR1 is LNHDA, CDR2 SQIVND (reference sequence). V was clipped by 9 bases and J by 3 bases; unmatched bases: 6. The CDR3 region is CASMDRGSTDTQYF. The CDR3, as DNA: TGTGCCAGCATGGACAGGGGGTCAACAGATACGCAGTATTTT. Full variable domain (missing parts from reference TRBV19 and TRBJ2-3): DGGITQSPKYLFRKEGQNVTLSCEQNLNHDAMYWYRQDPGQGLRLIYYSQIVNDFQKGDIAEGYSVSREKKESFPLTVTSAQKNPTAFYLCASMDRGSTDTQYFGPGTRLTVL.

The chain recombines TRBV21-1 with TRBJ1-2; the table's TRBD1 call for D was not verified on the DNA. TRBV21-1 is marked as a pseudogene. CDR3 length: 11 amino acids. The CDR3 here is CASSLRGGYTF. As DNA, the CDR3 is TGTGCCAGCAGCCTCAGGGGGGGCTACACCTTC.

Remarks on this clone: The same CDR3 can be traced to other DNA sequences in this sample. This chain uses TRBV5-1 with TRBJ1-1; no clear D gene. CDR1 is SGHRS, CDR2 YFSETQ, per germline. With 2 bases removed from V and 1 base from J, the gap between germline ends came to 9 bases. This CDR3 has 14 amino acids. The CDR3 DNA reads as TGCGCCAGCAGCTTTACCGGGGAGAACACTGAAGCTTTCTTT. The encoded protein is CASSFTGENTEAFF.

The chain combines TRBV27 with TRBJ2-7; TRBD2 aligns across 11 bases. CDR1 is MNHEY, CDR2 SMNVEV, per germline (reference sequence). The J segment lost 1 base and the V segment lost 6 bases, leaving 5 bases of the junction unmatched. This CDR3 comprises 15 residues. The CDR3 DNA reads TGTGCCAGCAGCCAGACTAGCGGGAATTCCTACGAGCAGTACTTC. Amino acid sequence: CASSQTSGNSYEQYF.

This clone turned up a few times. V gene TRBV6-4 combines with J gene TRBJ2-1; TRBD2 matches 9 bases. Germline V gives CDR1 MRHNA, CDR2 SNTAGT. This CDR3 region has 15 residues. V lost 4 bases, J lost 9 bases, and 10 bases stayed unmatched. The CDR3 is CASSVGSGSSVEQFF. CDR3 in DNA: TGTGCCAGCAGTGTTGGTAGCGGGAGTTCGGTTGAGCAGTTCTTC.

The V gene is TRBV7-2, the J gene TRBJ2-1; D is perhaps TRBD2 (5 bases). Trimming removed 5 bases at V and 5 bases at J, with 10 bases between. From germline, CDR1 is SGHTA and CDR2 FQGNSA. The CDR3 loop spans 13 amino acids. The CDR3 region has the DNA TGTGCCAGCAGCACCCCACTAGACAATGAGCAGTTCTTC. Encoded protein: CASSTPLDNEQFF.

The rearrangement uses TRBV6-1 and TRBJ2-1, with D possibly matching TRBD2 (7 bases). Deletions cut 7 bases from V and 3 bases from J, with 13 bases between. Germline V gives CDR1 MNHNS, CDR2 SASEGT. The CDR3 length is 14 residues. CDR3 protein: CASKGGGNYNEQFF. The CDR3 nucleotides are TGTGCCAGCAAGGGGGGAGGGAACTACAATGAGCAGTTCTTC.

The J gene is TRBJ2-5, the V gene TRBV11-2, with TRBD2 as a possible D gene (6 bases). The CDR3 consists of 16 residues. Germline CDR1 is SGHAT and CDR2 is FQNNGV. The ends were cut back, 2 bases at V and 2 bases at J, with 15 bases in the middle. The CDR3 region has the DNA TGTGCCAGCAGCTTATTAGGCCGGGGGAATCAAGAGACCCAGTACTTC. It encodes CASSLLGRGNQETQYF.